The following is a T cell receptor beta chain sequence with its context. Antigen: not known. Assay: immunoSEQ multiplex PCR; the TCRdb copy retains only in-frame clones and omits some. The profile shows some 100,000 clones, 91% of them singletons. The record originates from a study of siplizumab effects on memory and regulatory T cells. CDR1 LNHDA and CDR2 SQIVND come from the germline V gene (reference sequence). V was clipped by 0 bases and J by 0 bases, with 8 bases between them. This CDR3 has 15 amino acids. Study-wide results and limits: Naive T cells appeared more diverse than memory cells and seemed to be major alloresponse contributors. Suppressive function of proliferating Tregs from siplizumab cultures was not confirmed.

What was sequenced was CD4+ T cells sorted from blood. The chain links TRBV19 to TRBJ1-2; unclear D gene. The TCR originated in a human donor in good health. Some clones in this sample may be carry-over from other donors' samples. The CDR3 nucleotides read TGTGCCAGTAGTATAGAAGGACTCGCTAACTATGGCTACACCTTC. Its protein is CASSIEGLANYGYTF.